The source of this TCR beta chain is a study of beta chain features in type 1 diabetes. Whole-study results and caveats: When cDNA is sequenced, cells with high TCR expression could be over-represented.

There are a few counts of this clone. Its antigen is currently unknown. The V and J ends lost 3 bases and 12 bases respectively, with 15 bases between them. The germline CDR1 and CDR2 sequences are SNHLY and FYNNEI. The length of the CDR3 is 13 residues. TCRB transcripts that were expressed got sequenced, as all of the isolated RNA had been reverse transcribed. Assay: immunoSEQ multiplex PCR; the TCRdb copy retains only in-frame clones and omits some. Found here are about 230,000 clones, 9.6% of them singletons; the top ten hold about 0.037%. It was via CD45RO/CCR7/CD25/CD127/CD95/CD27 that CD4+ naive, central memory, regulatory and stem cell-like memory cells were sorted.

This chain joins TRBV2 and TRBJ2-1, with D unresolved. Sequencing was performed on naive CD4+ T cells from blood. This TCR was sampled from a young woman in good health. This chain's CDR3 is CASSDELAVVQFF. The DNA of the CDR3 is TGTGCCAGCAGTGATGAGTTAGCCGTCGTGCAGTTCTTC.